The 20 T cell receptor beta chains in this list originate from one sample, sequenced in a study of spatial heterogeneity in lung cancer. MiXCR, run by TCRdb on the 5' RACE reads, gives a single entry per CDR3 protein. The data contain some 3,100 distinct CDR3 sequences, less than 3% of them singletons. Sample time point: sample taken at primary tumor resection. The starting material was normal lung tissue next to the tumor, obtained at surgery. The source of these receptors is a male donor with early-stage non-small cell lung cancer.

This clonotype was picked up many times. This chain joins TRBV20-1 and TRBJ1-3; 8 nucleotides align to TRBD1. The J segment lost 4 bases and the V segment lost 5 bases, leaving 7 bases of the junction unmatched. The CDR3 contains 14 residues. CDR1 is DFQATT, CDR2 SNEGSKA, per germline (reference sequence). CDR3 sequence: CSASRQGRGNTIYF. DNA for the CDR3: TGCAGTGCTTCCAGACAGGGGCGAGGAAACACCATATATTTT.

This clonotype has at least ten counts. The V gene is TRBV6-1, the J gene TRBJ2-2, with 8 bases identical to TRBD1. This CDR3 has 15 amino acids. Germline V lookup: CDR1 MNHNS, CDR2 SASEGT. Germline trimming cut 3 bases from V and 5 bases from J; bases unmatched to any gene: 5. Written as DNA, the CDR3 is TGTGCCAGCAGTGACAGGGGGCAATGGACCGGGGAGCTGTTTTTT. This translates into CASSDRGQWTGELFF.

By frequency in the sample, this clonotype is medium-sized. At one end, the junction sequence differs from germline, possibly due to a read error. The chain has TRBV7-7 and TRBJ2-5, with no clear D. The germline CDR1 and CDR2 sequences are SSHAT and FNYEAQ (reference sequence). The CDR3 loop spans 14 amino acids. In nucleotides, the CDR3 is TGTGCTAGCAGCCTATCCAGGACCTCCGAGACCCAGTACTTC. Amino acids: CASSLSRTSETQYF.

This clonotype was detected ten times or more. The chain couples TRBV5-1 to TRBJ2-7; possibly TRBD1 for D (6 bases). The germline V gene has CDR1 SGHRS and CDR2 YFSETQ. The CDR3 totals 13 residues. Between the trimmed V and J ends, which lost 4 bases and 6 bases, there was a span of 14 bases. DNA for the CDR3: TGCGCCAGCAGCGGGGACATTCAAACCGAGCAGTACTTC. Encoded protein: CASSGDIQTEQYF.

The table lists this clonotype with many counts. This chain links TRBV11-2 with TRBJ2-5, with D perhaps matching TRBD1 or TRBD2 (5 bases each). The CDR3 spans 14 residues. The germline gives CDR1 SGHAT, CDR2 FQNNGV. V lost 3 bases and J 5 bases, leaving 13 bases between the germline ends. The CDR3 DNA is TGTGCCAGCAGCTTGAGGGGCTTGACTGAGACCCAGTACTTC. Its protein is CASSLRGLTETQYF.

This clonotype is deemed medium-sized. The chain recombines TRBV28 with TRBJ2-1; D is uncertain. Germline CDR1 is MDHEN and CDR2 is SYDVKM. The CDR3 is made up of 15 amino acids. The germline V and J ends were trimmed by 7 bases and 0 bases, with 13 bases remaining between them. The CDR3 DNA reads as TGTGCCAGCACTATACTAAGTAGCTCCTACAATGAGCAGTTCTTC. It is translated as CASTILSSSYNEQFF.

This clonotype was picked up many times. The chain combines TRBV20-1 with TRBJ1-2; no reliable D call. The V end was cut by 3 bases, the J end by 2 bases, with 4 bases between. The CDR3 is made up of 11 amino acids. CDR1 is DFQATT and CDR2 is SNEGSKA in the germline V gene (reference sequence). CDR3 residues: CSASPNYGYTF. CDR3 nucleotide sequence: TGCAGTGCTAGCCCCAACTATGGCTACACCTTC.

In DNA, the CDR3 is TGTGCCAGCAGCCAAGCGGGCTACGAGCAGTACTTC. Translation gives CASSQAGYEQYF. This rearrangement joins TRBV3-1 to TRBJ2-7; D gene ambiguous. CDR1 LGHDT and CDR2 YNNKEL come from the germline V gene (reference sequence). V was trimmed by 1 base and J by 3 bases, leaving 4 bases between them. The CDR3 is 12 amino acids.

There are many counts of this clonotype. The CDR3 region is CASSLVGSSYNEQFF. CDR3 sequence (DNA): TGTGCCAGCAGCTTAGTCGGGAGCTCCTACAATGAGCAGTTCTTC. The chain uses TRBV7-2 and TRBJ2-1, with D maybe TRBD2 (6 bases). Germline lookup yields CDR1 SGHTA and CDR2 FQGNSA. The V gene lost 1 base and the J gene lost 0 bases, with 7 bases spanning the gap. This CDR3 has 15 residues.

This clonotype has at least ten counts. The CDR3 sequence: CATSRAGTLSDTQYF. Here the CDR3 DNA reads TGTGCCACCAGCAGAGCCGGGACCCTATCAGATACGCAGTATTTT. The chain employs TRBV15 and TRBJ2-3; the D gene could be TRBD1 or TRBD2 (5 bases each). The germline V and J ends were trimmed by 1 base and 4 bases, with 12 bases remaining between them. Germline assignment: CDR1 LNHNV and CDR2 YYDKDF (reference sequence). The CDR3 totals 15 residues.

By sample fraction, this clonotype is medium-sized. The genes are TRBV6-2 or TRBV6-3 and TRBJ2-1; 11 nucleotides line up with TRBD2. The junction had 8 bases not matched to a gene; V was cut back by 4 bases and J by 12 bases. Germline CDR1 and CDR2: MNHEY and SVGEGT. CDR3 length: 14 residues. The CDR3 reads CASSSPTSGVGQFF. CDR3 nucleotide sequence: TGTGCCAGCAGTTCCCCGACTAGCGGGGTTGGGCAGTTCTTC.

This clonotype was seen many times. The chain links TRBV9 to TRBJ2-2; TRBD1 might be the D (6 bases). The CDR3 extends over 16 amino acids. V gave up 3 bases and J gave up 2 bases, with 14 bases separating them. Looked up from germline, CDR1 is SGDLS and CDR2 is YYNGEE. The CDR3 bases are TGTGCCAGCAGCGCCCTGAGGACAGTTAACACCGGGGAGCTGTTTTTT. It codes for CASSALRTVNTGELFF.

This clonotype turned up a few times. The rearrangement joins TRBV10-3 to TRBJ2-6, with D possibly matching TRBD1 (6 bases). This CDR3 comprises 17 residues. The V and J ends lost 2 bases and 0 bases respectively, with 11 bases between them. CDR1 is ENHRY, CDR2 SYGVKD, per germline. In DNA form, the CDR3 reads TGTGCCATCAGTGAGGGCAGGGGAAGCTCTGGGGCCAACGTCCTGACTTTC. Translated: CAISEGRGSSGANVLTF.

The table lists this clonotype with many counts. V and J are TRBV7-2 and TRBJ2-5; possible D gene TRBD2, 5 bases. Trimming stripped 5 bases from V and 2 bases from J, with 9 bases between. This CDR3 has 13 amino acids. The germline gives CDR1 SGHTA, CDR2 FQGNSA. The CDR3 sequence: CASSIGIQETQYF. The CDR3 nucleotides are TGTGCCAGCAGCATCGGGATTCAAGAGACCCAGTACTTC.

Comment on this clonotype: At one boundary the junction diverges from the germline segment, which might be a read error. CDR3 bases: TGTGCCAGCATCCAAGACGTTCGGGGGCGAGGCTACACCTTC. It encodes CASIQDVRGRGYTF. The chain uses TRBV4-2 and TRBJ1-2, with D tentatively TRBD1 (6 bases). Germline V CDR1 and CDR2: LGHNA, YNFKEQ. The CDR3 length is 14 residues.

Within the sample, this clonotype is medium-sized (0.01 to 0.1%). The rearrangement uses TRBV7-8 and TRBJ2-1; maybe TRBD1 (6 bases). CDR1 and CDR2 (germline): SGHVS, FQNEAQ. The CDR3 sequence is 15 residues long. V lost 5 bases to trimming and J lost 8 bases, with 19 bases between them. The CDR3 DNA sequence: TGTGCCAGCAGCCCCCCGACAGGACTGTCCCATGAGCAGTTCTTC. Amino acid sequence: CASSPPTGLSHEQFF.

This clonotype qualifies as medium-sized. The J gene is TRBJ1-2, the V gene TRBV2; 9 nucleotides agree with TRBD1. Per germline, CDR1 SNHLY and CDR2 FYNNEI. The J segment lost 3 bases and the V segment lost 3 bases, leaving 5 bases of the junction unmatched. This CDR3 region has 15 residues. The CDR3 DNA follows: TGTGCCAGCAGTGAGCCCGGGACAGGGCACTATGGCTACACCTTC. Its protein product is CASSEPGTGHYGYTF.

This clonotype was counted many times. The rearrangement links TRBV18 to TRBJ1-6, with D perhaps matching TRBD1 (5 bases). Germline CDR1 KGHSH, CDR2 LQKENI. The CDR3 has 14 residues. Deletions cut 5 bases from V and 8 bases from J, with 13 bases between. CDR3 sequence: CASSSGGQDSPLHF. CDR3 nucleotide sequence: TGTGCCAGCTCATCGGGGGGTCAGGATTCACCCCTCCACTTT.

Relative to its sample, this clonotype is medium-sized. V usage is TRBV4-2 and J usage is TRBJ1-1; no clear D. The CDR3 consists of 16 residues. V dropped 4 bases and J dropped 0 bases, with 15 bases sitting between them. The germline V gene has CDR1 LGHNA and CDR2 YNFKEQ. As DNA, the CDR3 is TGTGCCAGCAGCCCCCAGCCGGGGAACATGAACACTGAAGCTTTCTTT. Encoded protein: CASSPQPGNMNTEAFF.

This clonotype is medium-sized in the sample. J is TRBJ1-1 and V is TRBV7-2; 10 nucleotides match TRBD1. CDR3 length: 17 amino acids. After removal of 1 base from V and 5 bases from J, the junction contained 10 bases not matched to a gene. CDR1 SGHTA and CDR2 FQGNSA come from the germline V gene. CDR3 loop: CASSLVGTGARGTEAFF. CDR3 sequence (DNA): TGTGCCAGCAGCTTAGTAGGGACAGGGGCACGGGGTACTGAAGCTTTCTTT. Using reference TRBV7-2 and TRBJ1-1 for the parts outside the CDR3, the full variable domain is GAGVSQSPSNKVTEKGKDVELRCDPISGHTALYWYRQSLGQGLEFLIYFQGNSAPDKSGLPSDRFSAERTGGSVSTLTIQRTQQEDSAVYLCASSLVGTGARGTEAFFGQGTRLTVV.